Listed here is a single T cell receptor beta chain. V shed 0 bases and J 6 bases; nucleotides not matched to a gene: 7. Germline V gives CDR1 LNHNV, CDR2 YYDKDF (reference sequence). The CDR3 consists of 17 residues. The entry originates in a study of shared T cell receptors in the human thymus. This table comes from immunoSEQ multiplex PCR, and its TCRdb copy is limited to in-frame clones, with some not included. The profile covers about 380,000 clones, with over 90% appearing a single time and approximately 0.018% taken by the ten largest. Source material: thymocytes. This receptor was obtained from a human donor. The rearrangement joins TRBV15 to TRBJ2-7, with TRBD2 identical over 14 bases. CDR3 in amino acids: CATSRDDAGLAGVEQYF. In DNA form, the CDR3 reads TGTGCCACCAGCAGAGACGATGCGGGACTAGCGGGAGTCGAGCAGTACTTC.